Below are 31 T cell receptor beta chains sequenced from a single sample in a study of cytomegalovirus exposure and HLA in healthy donors. Vbeta (60) and Jbeta (13) primers were used in the PCR. Profiling relied on immunoSEQ multiplex PCR, and the TCRdb table lists in-frame clones only, not all of them. Here the sample spans 75,000 to 95,000 clones, around 77% being singletons. The sample taken for sequencing was PBMCs. The receptors were gathered from a man aged 45-60 years in good health and CMV-seronegative.

The chain links TRBV5-1 to TRBJ2-3; the match to TRBD1 covers 7 bases. The CDR3 length is 14 residues. V lost 0 bases and J lost 4; bases outside the gene matches: 2. Per germline, CDR1 SGHRS and CDR2 YFSETQ. The CDR3 DNA reads TGCGCCAGCAGCTTGGACGACAGGGCAGATACGCAGTATTTT. This encodes CASSLDDRADTQYF.

This chain connects TRBV19 to TRBJ1-1; D is perhaps TRBD1 (6 bases). Germline V gene data show CDR1 as LNHDA and CDR2 as SQIVND (reference sequence). Trimming left V 2 bases short and J 4 bases short, with 8 bases between. This CDR3 is 13 amino acids long. The CDR3 DNA is TGTGCCAGTAGTATAAGGGGGGGCACTGAAGCTTTCTTT. Protein: CASSIRGGTEAFF.

This clone was picked up one time. The gene calls are TRBV4-1 and TRBJ2-7; the match to TRBD1 covers 9 bases. This CDR3 is built from 15 residues. CDR1 and CDR2 from the germline V gene are MGHRA and YSYEKL. With 4 bases clipped from V and 6 bases from J, the junction kept 10 bases outside the gene matches. The CDR3 nucleotides are TGCGCCAGCAGCCTCGTTGACAGGGGGTCTGGCGAGCAGTACTTC. Amino acid sequence: CASSLVDRGSGEQYF.

The CDR3: CASSQDGVAGASTDTQYF. CDR3 in DNA: TGTGCCAGCAGCCAAGATGGGGTGGCGGGGGCTAGCACAGATACGCAGTATTTT. The rearrangement uses TRBV4-2 and TRBJ2-3, with D perhaps matching TRBD2 (7 bases). The V end lost 0 bases, the J end lost 0 bases, and 16 bases lay between the germline ends. In germline, CDR1 is LGHNA, CDR2 YNFKEQ. The CDR3 sequence is 18 residues long.

Here the CDR3 DNA reads TGTGCCAGCTCACCGCAGGGAGGCGGTGAAAAACTGTTTTTT. Amino acid sequence: CASSPQGGGEKLFF. This sequence joins TRBV18 and TRBJ1-4; the D gene is possibly TRBD1 (5 bases). Germline V gene data show CDR1 as KGHSH and CDR2 as LQKENI. CDR3 length: 14 amino acids. The germline V and J ends were trimmed by 3 bases and 7 bases, with 12 bases remaining between them.

Only one count was recorded for this clone. The chain combines TRBV9 with TRBJ2-1; 13 positions match TRBD2. CDR3 length equals 13 residues. CDR1 is SGDLS and CDR2 is YYNGEE in the germline V gene. The V gene end was trimmed by 3 bases and the J gene end by 10 bases; junction bases not matched to a gene: 1. The CDR3 loop reads CASSGGLAGEQFF. CDR3 coding DNA: TGTGCCAGCAGCGGGGGACTAGCGGGAGAGCAGTTCTTC.

The chain recombines TRBV30 with TRBJ1-1, with D maybe TRBD1 (6 bases). CDR1 and CDR2 (germline): GTSNPN, SVGIG (reference sequence). Trimming took off 2 bases at V and 4 bases at J, with 17 bases between the two ends. The CDR3 has 15 residues. This CDR3 is CAWSYVRGEGTEAFF. CDR3 nucleotides: TGTGCCTGGAGTTATGTCAGGGGTGAGGGCACTGAAGCTTTCTTT. Together with reference TRBV30 and TRBJ1-1, the CDR3 gives the full variable domain: SQTIHQWPATLVQPVGSPLSLECTVEGTSNPNLYWYRQAAGRGLQLLFYSVGIGQISSEVPQNLSASRPQDRQFILSSKKLLLSDSGFYLCAWSYVRGEGTEAFFGQGTRLTVV.

This chain links TRBV9 with TRBJ1-2; 8 positions match TRBD1. Per germline, CDR1 SGDLS and CDR2 YYNGEE. V lost 2 bases, J lost 4 bases, and 4 bases stayed unmatched. The CDR3 has 14 amino acids. The CDR3 DNA reads as TGTGCCAGCAGCGTGACAGGGGCTACCTATGGCTACACCTTC. This sequence encodes CASSVTGATYGYTF.

This clone was recorded a few times. The J gene is TRBJ2-7, the V gene TRBV2; 9 nucleotides line up with TRBD1. The CDR3 contains 15 residues. The V segment lost 6 bases and the J segment 3 bases; nucleotides outside the gene matches: 9. In germline, CDR1 is SNHLY, CDR2 FYNNEI. The CDR3 region is CASRLGQGAFYEQYF. In DNA form, the CDR3 reads TGTGCCAGCAGACTGGGACAGGGTGCCTTCTACGAGCAGTACTTC.

V is TRBV27 and J is TRBJ1-5, with D unresolved. The germline V gene has CDR1 MNHEY and CDR2 SMNVEV (reference sequence). The CDR3 is 14 residues long. Trimming stripped 7 bases from V and 3 bases from J, with 13 bases between. CDR3 residues: CASKAHSNNQPQHF. As DNA, the CDR3 is TGTGCCAGCAAAGCGCACTCCAACAATCAGCCCCAGCATTTT.

CDR3 region: CASSKRRGDLNNEQFF. In nucleotides, the CDR3 is TGTGCCAGCAGTAAAAGGCGGGGGGATCTTAACAATGAGCAGTTCTTC. The chain carries TRBV7-2 and TRBJ2-1, with 8 bases matching TRBD2. The CDR3 runs to 16 residues. In germline, CDR1 is SGHTA, CDR2 FQGNSA. Trimming cost V 6 bases and J 5 bases; bases outside gene matches: 12. The variable domain in full, with the rest retrieved from reference TRBV7-2 and TRBJ2-1, is GAGVSQSPSNKVTEKGKDVELRCDPISGHTALYWYRQSLGQGLEFLIYFQGNSAPDKSGLPSDRFSAERTGGSVSTLTIQRTQQEDSAVYLCASSKRRGDLNNEQFFGPGTRLTVL.

This chain uses TRBV5-6 with TRBJ1-2; 11 nucleotides match TRBD1. The germline gives CDR1 SGHDT, CDR2 YYEEEE. Losses at the gene ends were 3 bases for V and 11 bases for J; bases not matched to a gene: 9. This CDR3 contains 14 residues. As DNA, the CDR3 is TGTGCCAGCAGCTGGATGGACAGGGGGCTTAGTTACACCTTC. Amino acids: CASSWMDRGLSYTF.

CDR3 region: CASKRPSGGYTEELFF. The CDR3 nucleotides are TGTGCCAGCAAGCGACCTAGCGGGGGGTACACCGAGGAGCTGTTTTTT. The chain employs TRBV21-1 and TRBJ2-2; TRBD2 is the table's D call, not checked against the DNA. TRBV21-1 is annotated as a pseudogene. The CDR3 runs to 16 residues.

The rearrangement uses TRBV18 and TRBJ1-6; no clear D gene. The CDR3 totals 13 residues. The germline V gene has CDR1 KGHSH and CDR2 LQKENI. Between the trimmed V and J ends, which lost 3 bases and 10 bases, there was a span of 10 bases. The CDR3 here is CASSPNSGSPLHF. The CDR3 bases are TGTGCCAGCTCACCGAATTCCGGGTCACCCCTCCACTTT.

This clone was counted once. In DNA form, the CDR3 reads TGTGCCAGCAGCTCCATGTCTGGTTTGGGGAGGTATGGCTACACCTTC. Protein product: CASSSMSGLGRYGYTF. V is TRBV7-2 and J is TRBJ1-2; D is undetermined. Germline V gene data show CDR1 as SGHTA and CDR2 as FQGNSA. There are 16 residues in the CDR3. The V gene lost 4 bases and the J gene lost 5 bases, with 20 bases spanning the gap. The whole variable domain, remainder taken from reference TRBV7-2 and TRBJ1-2, is GAGVSQSPSNKVTEKGKDVELRCDPISGHTALYWYRQSLGQGLEFLIYFQGNSAPDKSGLPSDRFSAERTGGSVSTLTIQRTQQEDSAVYLCASSSMSGLGRYGYTFGSGTRLTVV.

This clone was found a few times. CDR3 loop: CASSQDQDGRYNEQFF. Here the CDR3 DNA reads TGCGCCAGCAGCCAAGATCAGGATGGGCGCTACAATGAGCAGTTCTTC. The chain carries TRBV4-1 and TRBJ2-1; D is ambiguous. Germline CDR1 MGHRA, CDR2 YSYEKL. The length of the CDR3 is 16 residues. V was shortened by 0 bases and J by 3 bases, with 12 bases between the two germline ends.

A remark on this clone: The junction departs from germline at one end; a sequencing error may be responsible. The chain joins TRBV14 to TRBJ1-3; D call uncertain. Germline CDR1 is SGHDN and CDR2 is FVKESK. The CDR3 loop spans 13 amino acids. The CDR3 coding sequence is TGTGCCAGCAGCCAAGTCGGCGGAAGCACCATATATTTT. Amino acids: CASSQVGGSTIYF.

The V gene is TRBV25-1, the J gene TRBJ2-7, with 9 nucleotides matching TRBD1. Germline lookup yields CDR1 MGHDK and CDR2 SYGVNS. This CDR3 contains 14 residues. V lost 5 bases to trimming and J lost 5 bases; unmatched junction nucleotides: 7. CDR3 DNA sequence: TGTGCCAGCAGTTTAAGACAGGGGGGAAACGAGCAGTACTTC. It encodes CASSLRQGGNEQYF.

This chain uses TRBV4-1 with TRBJ1-4; 12 nucleotides agree with TRBD1. CDR3 length: 17 residues. With 2 bases clipped from V and 12 bases from J, the junction kept 13 bases outside the gene matches. Germline V gives CDR1 MGHRA, CDR2 YSYEKL. The CDR3 protein is CASSQLGTGGTDWELFF. CDR3 sequence (DNA): TGCGCCAGCAGCCAACTTGGGACAGGGGGCACCGATTGGGAACTGTTTTTT.

The chain combines TRBV7-9 with TRBJ1-1; possibly TRBD1 for D (6 bases). Germline CDR1 reads SEHNR; CDR2 reads FQNEAQ (reference sequence). The V and J ends lost 1 base and 2 bases respectively, with 14 bases between them. The CDR3 extends over 16 amino acids. This CDR3 reads CASSLDFGQLNTEAFF. The CDR3 nucleotides read TGTGCCAGCAGCTTAGACTTCGGACAGCTCAACACTGAAGCTTTCTTT.

The V and J genes are TRBV19 and TRBJ2-7, with TRBD1 matching over 7 bases. The CDR3 totals 14 residues. The V gene's germline CDR1 is LNHDA and CDR2 SQIVND (reference sequence). Unmatched junction bases numbered 10, after V lost 4 bases and J lost 7 bases. The CDR3 DNA sequence: TGTGCCAGTAGTACCATTAACAGGGGTGGAGAGCAGTACTTC. Its translation: CASSTINRGGEQYF.

J is TRBJ2-1 and V is TRBV7-6, with 13 bases identical to TRBD2. The CDR3 totals 17 residues. The germline CDR1 and CDR2 sequences are SGHVS and FNYEAQ. V lost 1 base, J lost 15 bases, and 15 bases stayed unmatched. The CDR3 DNA reads TGTGCCAGCAGCTTAGGGTCCCGACTAGCGGGGGGCGGTCCACGGTTCTTC. It translates to CASSLGSRLAGGGPRFF.

This chain joins TRBV7-9 and TRBJ1-2, with D perhaps matching TRBD1 (5 bases). The V end lost 1 base, the J end lost 4 bases, and 13 bases lay between the germline ends. The V gene's germline CDR1 is SEHNR and CDR2 FQNEAQ (reference sequence). The CDR3 has 15 amino acids. In DNA form, the CDR3 reads TGTGCCAGCAGCTTAGGGGGCAGTCCCACCTATGGCTACACCTTC. Translated, it gives CASSLGGSPTYGYTF.

This clone has only a few counts. The V and J genes are TRBV4-1 and TRBJ1-6, with a tentative D call TRBD1 (6 bases). V was cut by 1 base and J by 8 bases, with 15 bases left in between. Germline V gene sequence: CDR1 MGHRA, CDR2 YSYEKL. CDR3 size: 16 residues. The CDR3 here is CASSQGTDGGHSPLHF. CDR3 coding DNA: TGCGCCAGCAGCCAAGGGACAGACGGGGGGCATTCACCCCTCCACTTT.

This chain joins TRBV7-2 and TRBJ1-4; D might be TRBD1 (6 bases). CDR1 is SGHTA and CDR2 is FQGNSA in the germline V gene. With 2 bases removed from V and 7 bases from J, the gap between germline ends came to 11 bases. The CDR3 is 14 residues long. The CDR3 sequence: CASSLIGGSEKLFF. The CDR3 region has the DNA TGTGCCAGCAGCTTAATAGGGGGAAGTGAAAAACTGTTTTTT.

This chain connects TRBV4-2 to TRBJ2-3; D is perhaps TRBD1 (5 bases). The CDR3 has 17 amino acids. The germline V and J ends were trimmed by 3 bases and 1 base, with 17 bases remaining between them. Germline V gene lookup returns CDR1 LGHNA and CDR2 YNFKEQ. The CDR3 is CASSQTDTPAGTDTQYF. The DNA of the CDR3 is TGTGCCAGCAGCCAGACGGACACACCAGCAGGCACAGATACGCAGTATTTT.

The chain links TRBV30 to TRBJ2-3, with D tentatively TRBD1 (6 bases). V lost 4 bases and J lost 1, with 9 bases in between. This CDR3 contains 13 residues. The germline gives CDR1 GTSNPN, CDR2 SVGIG (reference sequence). CDR3 DNA sequence: TGTGCCTGGAACAGGGATCGCACAGATACGCAGTATTTT. Amino acids: CAWNRDRTDTQYF. Combining the CDR3 with reference TRBV30 and TRBJ2-3 gives the whole variable domain SQTIHQWPATLVQPVGSPLSLECTVEGTSNPNLYWYRQAAGRGLQLLFYSVGIGQISSEVPQNLSASRPQDRQFILSSKKLLLSDSGFYLCAWNRDRTDTQYFGPGTRLTVL.

The CDR3 loop is CAWRLTSSDTQYF. In DNA, the CDR3 is TGTGCCTGGAGGTTGACTAGCTCAGATACGCAGTATTTT. The chain carries TRBV30 and TRBJ2-3; 7 nucleotides match TRBD2. The CDR3 has 13 amino acids. With 3 bases clipped from V and 4 bases from J, the junction kept 4 bases outside the gene matches. CDR1 GTSNPN and CDR2 SVGIG come from the germline V gene (reference sequence).

The chain recombines TRBV19 with TRBJ2-5; D not certain. The CDR3 totals 12 residues. The V and J ends lost 5 bases and 3 bases respectively, with 7 bases between them. The germline V gene encodes CDR1 LNHDA and CDR2 SQIVND (reference sequence). CDR3 amino acids: CASSVPKETQYF. CDR3 in DNA: TGTGCCAGTAGTGTTCCTAAAGAGACCCAGTACTTC.

The CDR3 loop is CASSVRQGPNSPLHF. The CDR3 DNA sequence: TGTGCCAGCAGCGTAAGGCAGGGCCCCAATTCACCCCTCCACTTT. The chain recombines TRBV9 with TRBJ1-6; the D gene is possibly TRBD1 (5 bases). Germline V lookup: CDR1 SGDLS, CDR2 YYNGEE. The CDR3 has 15 residues. Trimming shortened V by 1 base and J by 7 bases, and 12 bases separated the two germline ends.

This chain links TRBV15 with TRBJ1-6; tentatively, D is TRBD1 (6 bases). Germline assignment: CDR1 LNHNV and CDR2 YYDKDF (reference sequence). The CDR3 is 17 amino acids. V was pared by 3 bases and J by 2 bases, with 14 bases between. The CDR3 region is CATSSQGLSTYNSPLHF. The CDR3 DNA reads as TGTGCCACCAGCAGTCAGGGGCTAAGTACCTATAATTCACCCCTCCACTTT. Full variable domain (remainder filled in from reference TRBV15 and TRBJ1-6): DAMVIQNPRYQVTQFGKPVTLSCSQTLNHNVMYWYQQKSSQAPKLLFHYYDKDFNNEADTPDNFQSRRPNTSFCFLDIRSPGLGDTAMYLCATSSQGLSTYNSPLHFGNGTRLTVT.